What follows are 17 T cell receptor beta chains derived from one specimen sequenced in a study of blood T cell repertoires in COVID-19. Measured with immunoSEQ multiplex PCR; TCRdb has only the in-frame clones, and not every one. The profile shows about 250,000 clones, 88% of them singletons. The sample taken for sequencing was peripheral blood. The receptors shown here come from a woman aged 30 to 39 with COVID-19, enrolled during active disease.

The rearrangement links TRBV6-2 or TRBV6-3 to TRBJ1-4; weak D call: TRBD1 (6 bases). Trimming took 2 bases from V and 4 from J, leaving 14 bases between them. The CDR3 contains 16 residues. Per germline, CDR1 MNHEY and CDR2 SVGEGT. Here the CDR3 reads CASSYRRTESNEKLFF. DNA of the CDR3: TGTGCCAGCAGTTACCGGAGGACAGAGAGTAATGAAAAACTGTTTTTT.

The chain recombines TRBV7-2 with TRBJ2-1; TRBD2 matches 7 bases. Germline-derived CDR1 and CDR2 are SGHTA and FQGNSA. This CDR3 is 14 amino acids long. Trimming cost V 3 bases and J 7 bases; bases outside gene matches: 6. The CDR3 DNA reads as TGTGCCAGCAGCTTGGGCCAGGGAGGGAATGAGCAGTTCTTC. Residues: CASSLGQGGNEQFF.

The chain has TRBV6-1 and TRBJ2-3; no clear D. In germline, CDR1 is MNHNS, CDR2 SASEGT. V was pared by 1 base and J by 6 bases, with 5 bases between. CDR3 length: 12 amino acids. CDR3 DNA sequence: TGTGCCAGCAGTGAAGTTCTGGATACGCAGTATTTT. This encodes CASSEVLDTQYF.

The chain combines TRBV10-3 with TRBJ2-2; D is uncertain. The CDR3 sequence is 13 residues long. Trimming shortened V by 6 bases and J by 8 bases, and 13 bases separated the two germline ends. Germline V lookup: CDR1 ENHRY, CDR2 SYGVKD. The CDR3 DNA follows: TGTGCCATCAGGGGCAGCCAAGGTGGGGAGCTGTTTTTT. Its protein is CAIRGSQGGELFF.

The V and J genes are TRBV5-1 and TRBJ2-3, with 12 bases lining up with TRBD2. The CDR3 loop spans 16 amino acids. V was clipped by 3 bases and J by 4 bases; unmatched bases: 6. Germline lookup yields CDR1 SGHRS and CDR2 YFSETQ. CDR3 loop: CASSSLAGGLPDTQYF. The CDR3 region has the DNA TGCGCCAGCAGCTCGCTAGCGGGGGGGCTCCCAGATACGCAGTATTTT.

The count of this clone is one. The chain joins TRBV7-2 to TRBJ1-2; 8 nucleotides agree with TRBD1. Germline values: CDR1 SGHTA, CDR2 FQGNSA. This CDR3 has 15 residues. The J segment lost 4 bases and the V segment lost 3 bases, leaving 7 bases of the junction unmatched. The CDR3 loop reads CASSFDRGVSYGYTF. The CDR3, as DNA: TGTGCCAGCAGCTTCGACAGGGGTGTTAGCTATGGCTACACCTTC.

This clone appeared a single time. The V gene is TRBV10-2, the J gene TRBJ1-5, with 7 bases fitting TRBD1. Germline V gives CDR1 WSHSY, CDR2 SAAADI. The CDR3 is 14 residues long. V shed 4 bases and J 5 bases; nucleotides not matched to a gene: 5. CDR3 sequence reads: CASSGQGVYQPQHF. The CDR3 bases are TGCGCCAGCAGTGGGCAGGGGGTTTATCAGCCCCAGCATTTT.

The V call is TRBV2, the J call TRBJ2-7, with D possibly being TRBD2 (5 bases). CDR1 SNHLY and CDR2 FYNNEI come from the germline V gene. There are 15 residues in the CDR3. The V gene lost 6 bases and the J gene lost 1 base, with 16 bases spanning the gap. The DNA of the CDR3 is TGTGCCAGCAGCGCAGAGGGAGTCGTATCCTACGAGCAGTACGTC. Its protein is CASSAEGVVSYEQYV.

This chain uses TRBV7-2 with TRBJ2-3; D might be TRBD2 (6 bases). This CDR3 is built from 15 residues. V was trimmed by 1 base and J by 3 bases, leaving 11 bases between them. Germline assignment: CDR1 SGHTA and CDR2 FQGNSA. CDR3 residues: CASSLGGDWTDTQYF. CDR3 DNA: TGTGCCAGCAGCTTAGGAGGGGACTGGACAGATACGCAGTATTTT. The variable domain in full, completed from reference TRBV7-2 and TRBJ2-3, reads GAGVSQSPSNKVTEKGKDVELRCDPISGHTALYWYRQSLGQGLEFLIYFQGNSAPDKSGLPSDRFSAERTGGSVSTLTIQRTQQEDSAVYLCASSLGGDWTDTQYFGPGTRLTVL.

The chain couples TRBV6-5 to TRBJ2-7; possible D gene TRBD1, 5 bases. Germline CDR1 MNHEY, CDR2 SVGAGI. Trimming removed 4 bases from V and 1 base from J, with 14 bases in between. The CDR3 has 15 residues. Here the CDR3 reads CASSCRGHSSYEQYV. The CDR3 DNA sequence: TGTGCCAGCAGTTGCCGTGGACATTCGTCCTACGAGCAGTACGTC.

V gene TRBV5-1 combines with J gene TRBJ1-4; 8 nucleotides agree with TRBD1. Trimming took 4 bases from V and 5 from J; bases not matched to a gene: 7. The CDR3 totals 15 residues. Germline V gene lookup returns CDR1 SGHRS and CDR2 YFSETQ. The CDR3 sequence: CASSGGTGHNEKLFF. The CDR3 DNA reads TGCGCCAGCAGCGGGGGGACAGGCCACAATGAAAAACTGTTTTTT.

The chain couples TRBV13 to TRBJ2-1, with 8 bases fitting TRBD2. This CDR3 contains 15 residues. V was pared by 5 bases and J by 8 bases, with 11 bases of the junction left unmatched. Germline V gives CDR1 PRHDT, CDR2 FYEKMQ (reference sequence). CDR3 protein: CASSLSGRWLDEQFF. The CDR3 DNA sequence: TGTGCCAGCAGCCTGAGCGGGAGATGGTTGGATGAGCAGTTCTTC.

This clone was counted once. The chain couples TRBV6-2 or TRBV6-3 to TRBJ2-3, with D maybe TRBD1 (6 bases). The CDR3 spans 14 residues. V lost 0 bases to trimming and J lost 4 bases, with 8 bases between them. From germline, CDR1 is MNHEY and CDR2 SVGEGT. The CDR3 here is CASSYSDSSDTQYF. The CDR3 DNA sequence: TGTGCCAGCAGTTACTCGGACAGTTCAGATACGCAGTATTTT.

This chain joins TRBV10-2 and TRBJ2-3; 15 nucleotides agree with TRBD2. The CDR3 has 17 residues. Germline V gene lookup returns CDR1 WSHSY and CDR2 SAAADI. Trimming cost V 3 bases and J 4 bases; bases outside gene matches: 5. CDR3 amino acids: CASSDPGLAGGADTQYF. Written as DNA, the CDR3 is TGCGCCAGCAGTGATCCCGGACTAGCGGGAGGGGCAGATACGCAGTATTTT.

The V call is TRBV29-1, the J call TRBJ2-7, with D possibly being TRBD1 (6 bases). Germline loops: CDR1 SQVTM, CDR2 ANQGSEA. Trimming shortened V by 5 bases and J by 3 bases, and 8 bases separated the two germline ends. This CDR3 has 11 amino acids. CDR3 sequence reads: CSVQQGYEQYF. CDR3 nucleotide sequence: TGCAGCGTTCAACAGGGCTACGAGCAGTACTTC.

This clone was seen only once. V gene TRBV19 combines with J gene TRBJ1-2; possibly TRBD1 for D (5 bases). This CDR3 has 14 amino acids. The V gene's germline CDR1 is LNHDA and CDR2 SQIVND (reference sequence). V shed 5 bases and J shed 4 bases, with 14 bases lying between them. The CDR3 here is CASSSWGGPYGYTF. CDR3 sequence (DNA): TGTGCCAGTAGTTCCTGGGGGGGACCCTATGGCTACACCTTC.

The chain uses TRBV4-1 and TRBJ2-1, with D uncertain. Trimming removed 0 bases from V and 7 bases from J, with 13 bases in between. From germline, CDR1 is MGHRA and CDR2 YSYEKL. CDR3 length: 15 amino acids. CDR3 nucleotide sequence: TGCGCCAGCAGCCAAGACGCCCCCTCACGGAATGAGCAGTTCTTC. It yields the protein CASSQDAPSRNEQFF.